This record covers a single T cell receptor beta chain. This sample was included in a study of blood T cell repertoires in COVID-19. Study details: T cells, B-cell-depleted T cells, or PBMCs supplied cDNA or gDNA.

Libraries were prepared by immunoSEQ multiplex PCR; TCRdb keeps only in-frame clonotypes and omits some of them. The sample lists 200,000 to 250,000 clones, around 82% occurring once. Trimming cost V 5 bases and J 7 bases; bases outside gene matches: 8. Germline lookup yields CDR1 SGHTA and CDR2 FQGTGA. The CDR3 contains 15 residues. The age range of participants was about 18 to 90 years, with residence in about two dozen US areas. The TCR comes from a woman in her thirties or forties with acute COVID-19. V is TRBV7-3 and J is TRBJ2-2; 9 nucleotides agree with TRBD2. The sample taken for sequencing was PBMCs or T cells enriched from blood (not recorded which). The CDR3: CASSLGTSYGGELFF. CDR3 sequence (DNA): TGTGCCAGCAGCCTCGGGACTAGCTACGGCGGGGAGCTGTTTTTT. The full variable domain, rest sourced from reference TRBV7-3 and TRBJ2-2, is GAGVSQTPSNKVTEKGKYVELRCDPISGHTALYWYRQSLGQGPEFLIYFQGTGAADDSGLPNDRFFAVRPEGSVSTLKIQRTERGDSAVYLCASSLGTSYGGELFFGEGSRLTVL.